This T cell receptor beta chain was recovered during a study of blood T cell repertoires in COVID-19. Study context: The samples span acute and convalescent COVID-19 from the United States, Italy and Spain. In each case, the material was cDNA or gDNA derived from T cells, B-cell-depleted T cells, or PBMCs.

In the source study's methods: Reference gene primer amplification yielded estimated nucleated cell counts. Only in-frame clones appear in the TCRdb table, and some are missing; sequencing was by immunoSEQ multiplex PCR. V and J calls and clone size follow that table, whereas D and trimming were derived from the DNA. In the table there are 65,000 to 75,000 clones, roughly 85% of which are singletons. V lost 7 bases to trimming and J lost 0 bases, with 13 bases between them. The CDR3 is made up of 15 amino acids. Germline CDR1 reads LNHDA; CDR2 reads SQIVND (reference sequence). Sequencing used peripheral blood. The TCR sequence derives from a woman over 75 with acute or convalescent COVID-19. The chain recombines TRBV19 with TRBJ2-1; D might be TRBD1 (6 bases). The CDR3 sequence is CASTRTASSYNEQFF. Here the CDR3 DNA reads TGTGCCAGTACCCGGACAGCCAGCTCCTACAATGAGCAGTTCTTC.